Below are 3 T cell receptor beta chains sequenced from a single sample in a study of blood T cell repertoires in COVID-19. TCRdb keeps only in-frame clones here, not all; method: immunoSEQ multiplex PCR. This sample has over 100,000 clones, with around 82% found just once. The sequenced sample consisted of peripheral blood. The receptors originated from a human donor in a cohort sampled during active or convalescent COVID-19.

The gene calls are TRBV24-1 and TRBJ1-5; D not resolved. The CDR3 runs 13 residues. Germline V gene data show CDR1 as KGHDR and CDR2 as SFDVKD. Trimming removed 3 bases at V and 7 bases at J, with 9 bases between. The CDR3 bases are TGTGCCACCAGTGATGGCCAACGCCAGCCCCAGCATTTT. Protein product: CATSDGQRQPQHF.

The rearrangement uses TRBV4-1 and TRBJ1-5; D is unclear. The CDR3 is made up of 14 amino acids. With 5 bases removed from V and 5 bases from J, the gap between germline ends came to 13 bases. Looked up from germline, CDR1 is MGHRA and CDR2 is YSYEKL. The CDR3 protein is CASSSGHADQPQHF. The CDR3 coding sequence is TGCGCCAGCAGCTCGGGTCACGCGGATCAGCCCCAGCATTTT.

The chain combines TRBV15 with TRBJ2-4; D possibly corresponds to TRBD1 (5 bases). With 7 bases removed from V and 4 bases from J, the gap between germline ends came to 17 bases. Germline assignment: CDR1 LNHNV and CDR2 YYDKDF (reference sequence). The CDR3 extends over 15 amino acids. CDR3 sequence (DNA): TGTGCCACCAAGCCACCCGGAACAGGAAAAAACATTCAGTACTTC. It codes for CATKPPGTGKNIQYF.